These T cell receptor beta chains were read from a single sample in a study of shared clonotypes between healthy human individuals. This table comes from immunoSEQ multiplex PCR, and its TCRdb copy is limited to in-frame clones, with some not included. The sample carries about 2 million clones, around 96% recorded once. The sequencing input was naive CD8+ T cells sorted from blood. The receptors were gathered from a man between 18 and 35 years old in good health. CDR3s leave out the opening cysteine and the closing phenylalanine or tryptophan. The order of the fields is V gene, CDR3 protein.

V: TRBV7-6; CDR3: ASSSHLKGAGTGELF
V: TRBV25-1; CDR3: ASSEMGWGSSPLH
V: TRBV4-3; CDR3: ASSQARTAIYEQY
V: TRBV5-1; CDR3: ASSRQGPLLYSGNTIY
V: TRBV5-1; CDR3: ASSSKQGTYIEAF
V: TRBV7-6; CDR3: ASSLGAGSGNTIY
V: TRBV10-1; CDR3: ASSAENTEAF
V: TRBV2; CDR3: ASSESSSPTYTQY
V: TRBV21-1; CDR3: ASSSRPRAGELF
V: TRBV10-2; CDR3: AAWGGDSNQPQH
V: TRBV30; CDR3: AWSVRDFSNQPQH
V: TRBV18; CDR3: ASSPLTSGFANTGELF
V: TRBV4-2; CDR3: ASSQEQGSSEAF
V: TRBV30; CDR3: AWSVRRTRTTDTQY
V: TRBV7-9; CDR3: ASSPPQETNYGYT
V: TRBV27; CDR3: ASGHNPGPQSY
V: TRBV30; CDR3: AWSGVGLPTDTQY
V: TRBV9; CDR3: ASSVASGGALDNEQF
V: TRBV11-2; CDR3: ASSLVDYASGYEQY
V: TRBV9; CDR3: ASSAPERGSPLH
V: TRBV12-2; CDR3: ASRLGPLTCGTGTDTQY
V: TRBV7-3; CDR3: ASSLTGGDGYT
V: TRBV9; CDR3: ASSFGAGTTYEQY
V: TRBV23-1; CDR3: ASSLDHEQY
V: TRBV7-9; CDR3: ASSLGTGEYQPQH
V: TRBV29-1; CDR3: SVETGDSYEQY
V: TRBV7-9; CDR3: ASSFAHSTDTQY
V: TRBV7-6; CDR3: ASSLGPSSGNTIY
V: TRBV19; CDR3: ASSIVAGSYNEQF
V: TRBV9; CDR3: ASSLLVTGELF
V: TRBV19; CDR3: ASSLWTWDEQY
V: TRBV7-9; CDR3: ASSFDRAPISSYEQY
V: TRBV6-5; CDR3: ASSPGATNEKLF
V: TRBV27; CDR3: ASSSRSHTTNYGYT
V: TRBV19; CDR3: ASEDGANTEAF
V: TRBV2; CDR3: ASSEAGGSYNEQF
V: TRBV10-2; CDR3: ASCTGNSYEQY
V: TRBV6-6; CDR3: ASTRRTDTQY
V: TRBV12-5; CDR3: ASGLGTGSGSSYEQY
V: TRBV7-9; CDR3: ASSSTEVARQPQH
V: TRBV7-9; CDR3: ASSARSANTGELF
V: TRBV13; CDR3: ASSLSDATNEKLF
V: TRBV7-6; CDR3: ASSLDILPYEQY
V: TRBV19; CDR3: ASSMEQGWGNYGYT
V: TRBV4-1; CDR3: ASSQRQLSSYNEQF
V: TRBV27; CDR3: ASSWADSNYEQY
V: TRBV9; CDR3: ASSVGGMGALTEAF
V: TRBV27; CDR3: ASSLSMGTANTGELF
V: TRBV11-2; CDR3: ASTWDSSYEQY
V: TRBV7-9; CDR3: ASSSTGGEQY
V: TRBV21-1; CDR3: ASSSLHLAKGINQPQH
V: TRBV2; CDR3: ASSEAGPSPLH
V: TRBV15; CDR3: ATSIGQGSYEQY
V: TRBV7-6; CDR3: ASSLGGGLSYEQY
V: TRBV9; CDR3: ASSVVYQGHF